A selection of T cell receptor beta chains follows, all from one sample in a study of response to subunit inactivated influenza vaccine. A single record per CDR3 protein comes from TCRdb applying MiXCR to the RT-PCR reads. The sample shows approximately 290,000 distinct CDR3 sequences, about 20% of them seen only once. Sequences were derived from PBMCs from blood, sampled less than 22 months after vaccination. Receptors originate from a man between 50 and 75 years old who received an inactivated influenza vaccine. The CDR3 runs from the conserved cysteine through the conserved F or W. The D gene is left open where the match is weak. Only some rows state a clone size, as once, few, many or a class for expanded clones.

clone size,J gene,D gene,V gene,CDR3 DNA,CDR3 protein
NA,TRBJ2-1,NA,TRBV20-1,TGCAGTGCCTTTGGAGGGTACGAGCAGTTCTTC,CSAFGGYEQFF
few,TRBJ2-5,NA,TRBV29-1,TGCAGCGTTGAATTCCGGGAGTGGGAAGAGACCCAGTACTTC,CSVEFREWEETQYF
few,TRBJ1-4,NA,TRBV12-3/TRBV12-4,TGTGCCAGCAGTTTCTCGGGACATTTAAGGGAACTGTTTTTT,CASSFSGHLRELFF
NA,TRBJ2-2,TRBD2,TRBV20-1,TGCAGTGCGAGGGACTACCTCACCGGGGAGCTGTTTTTT,CSARDYLTGELFF
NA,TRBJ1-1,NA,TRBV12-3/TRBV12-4,TGTGCCAGCAGTTTCATAGTCAGTACTGAAGCTTTCTTT,CASSFIVSTEAFF
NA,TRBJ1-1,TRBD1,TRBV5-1,TGCGCCAGCAGCTGGACAGGAACGAACACTGAAGCTTTCTTT,CASSWTGTNTEAFF
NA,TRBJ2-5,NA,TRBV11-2,TGTGCCAGCAGCCCAACTCTAGCCGGGGAGACCCAGTACTTC,CASSPTLAGETQYF
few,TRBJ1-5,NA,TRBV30,TGTGCCTGGAGTGTACGTCCAAATCAGCCCCAGCATTTT,CAWSVRPNQPQHF
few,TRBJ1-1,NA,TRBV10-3,TGTGCCATCAGGCAAGATTGGGGCACTGAAGCTTTCTTT,CAIRQDWGTEAFF
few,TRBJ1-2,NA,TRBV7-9,TGTGCCAGTAACCTTGGGGCAGCTAATGGCTACACCTTC,CASNLGAANGYTF
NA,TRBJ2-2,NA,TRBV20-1,TGCAGTGCTAGAGGACAGGTGGGGACCGGGGAGCTGTTTTTT,CSARGQVGTGELFF
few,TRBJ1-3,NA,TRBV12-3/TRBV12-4,TGTGCCAGCAGTTTTTGGGGTTTTCGACTCCCTGGAAACACCATATATTTT,CASSFWGFRLPGNTIYF
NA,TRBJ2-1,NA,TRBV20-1,TGCAGTGAAGGAAAAGGCGGATTCTACAATGAGCAGTTCTTC,CSEGKGGFYNEQFF
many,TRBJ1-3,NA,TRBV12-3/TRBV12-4,TGTGCCAGCAGTTTAGCGTCAATTCCTGGAAACACCATATATTTT,CASSLASIPGNTIYF
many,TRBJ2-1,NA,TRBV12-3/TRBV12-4,TGTGCCAGCAGATCGCTCCCCTTTGGAGGAGGAAGGGCTGAGCAGTTCTTC,CASRSLPFGGGRAEQFF
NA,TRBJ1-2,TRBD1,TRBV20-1,TGCAGTGCTCGCGCCGGGACAGGGGATGGCTACACCTTC,CSARAGTGDGYTF
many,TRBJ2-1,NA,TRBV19,TGTGCCAGCAGCCCTCGGGGCTACAATGAGCAGTTCTTC,CASSPRGYNEQFF
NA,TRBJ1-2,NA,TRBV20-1,TGCAGTGCTCCAGACCCCTTGGCCCCCTATGGCTACACCTTC,CSAPDPLAPYGYTF
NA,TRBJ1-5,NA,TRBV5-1,TGCGCCAGCCGACTTTCGGGGGGGGGAAGCAATCAGCCCCAGCATTTT,CASRLSGGGSNQPQHF
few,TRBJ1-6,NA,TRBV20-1,TGCAGTGCTAGCGAAAGCTCCTATAATTCACCCCTCCACTTT,CSASESSYNSPLHF
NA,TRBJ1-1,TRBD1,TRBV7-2,TGTGCCAGCAGCCTTAGGACAGGGTTCTCCCAATTT,CASSLRTGFSQF
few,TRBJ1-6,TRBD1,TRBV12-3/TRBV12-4,TGTGCCAGCACCTCGGGACAGGGCCATTCACCCCTCCACTTT,CASTSGQGHSPLHF
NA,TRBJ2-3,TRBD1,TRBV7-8,TGTGCCAGCAGCTCCCTGAGGGGGCCAGATACGCAGTATTTT,CASSSLRGPDTQYF
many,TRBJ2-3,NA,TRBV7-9,TGTGCCAGCAGACAATTTGGACACGGGCCCCTCACAGATACGCAGTATTTT,CASRQFGHGPLTDTQYF
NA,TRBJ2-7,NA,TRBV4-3,TGCACCAGCAGCCAAGATTGGGGGGCCTACGAGCAGTACTTC,CTSSQDWGAYEQYF
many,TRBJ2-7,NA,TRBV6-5,TGTGCCAGCAGTCCAGGGGTTGGCGAGCAGTACTTC,CASSPGVGEQYF
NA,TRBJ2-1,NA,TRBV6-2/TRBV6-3,TGTGCCAGCAGTTACTCGCACAAGACCATGTTCTTC,CASSYSHKTMFF
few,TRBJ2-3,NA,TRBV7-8,TGTGCCAGCAGCTTAGAACAGCATAATACGCAGTATTTT,CASSLEQHNTQYF
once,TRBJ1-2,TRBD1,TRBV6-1,TGTGCCAGCAGTCCGTGGACAGGGAGTCCCTATGGCTACACCTTC,CASSPWTGSPYGYTF
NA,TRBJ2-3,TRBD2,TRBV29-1,TGCAGCGTTGAAGTTGGCGGGGGGACAGATACGCAGTATTTT,CSVEVGGGTDTQYF
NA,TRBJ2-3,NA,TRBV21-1,TGTGCCAGCAGCAAAGGGAATCTTCAGGGGGAGATCACAGATACGCAGTATTTT,CASSKGNLQGEITDTQYF
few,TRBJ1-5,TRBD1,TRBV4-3,TGCGCCAGCAGCCAAGATGAACAGGGGGATCAGCCCCAGCATTTT,CASSQDEQGDQPQHF
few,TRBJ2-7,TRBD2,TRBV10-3,TGTGCCATCAGTCCCACGGGGCTTCTAGCGGGGGGTGCCTACGAGCAGTACTTC,CAISPTGLLAGGAYEQYF
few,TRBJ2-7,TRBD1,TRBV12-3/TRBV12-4,TGTGCCAGCAGTTTTTTACTCGGACAGGGGGACTACGAGCAGTACTTC,CASSFLLGQGDYEQYF
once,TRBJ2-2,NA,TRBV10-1,TGCGCCAGCAGTGATAGAAACACCGGGGAGCTGTTTTTT,CASSDRNTGELFF
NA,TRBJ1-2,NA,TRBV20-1,TGCAGTGCGATACGGGGGGGCACCAACTATGGCTACACCTTC,CSAIRGGTNYGYTF
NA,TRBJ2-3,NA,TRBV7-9,TGTGCCAGCAGCTTTCTCGGCCAGGGGACTAGCACAGATACGCAGTATTTT,CASSFLGQGTSTDTQYF
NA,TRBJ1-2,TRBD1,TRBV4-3,TGCGCCAGCAGCCAGGGGACAGGGGATATGAGCTACACCTTC,CASSQGTGDMSYTF
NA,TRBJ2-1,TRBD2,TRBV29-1,TGCAGCGCTAAGACTAGCGGGAGTTATGAGCAGTTCTTC,CSAKTSGSYEQFF
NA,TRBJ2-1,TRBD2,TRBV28,TGTGCCAGCAGTCTCACTAGCGGGAGTTCAAATGAGCAGTTCTTC,CASSLTSGSSNEQFF
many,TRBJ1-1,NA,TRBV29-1,TGCAGCGTTGGGGGAGCGAACACTGAAGCTTTCTTT,CSVGGANTEAFF
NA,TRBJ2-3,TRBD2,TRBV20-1,TGCAGTGCTAGCCCCCTCGGGGGGGTTGGCACAGATACGCAGTATTTT,CSASPLGGVGTDTQYF
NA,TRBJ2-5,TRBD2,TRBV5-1,TGCGCCAGCAGCGGGAGCGGGAAAGAGACCCAGTACTTC,CASSGSGKETQYF
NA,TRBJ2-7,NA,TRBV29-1,TGCAGCGTTGAGAGAACACCGGGCGAGCAGTACTTC,CSVERTPGEQYF
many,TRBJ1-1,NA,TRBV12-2,TGTGCAAGTCGCTCCACTAACACTGAAGCTTTCTTT,CASRSTNTEAFF
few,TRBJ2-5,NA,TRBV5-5,TGTGCCAGCAGCTCAGAGCCTACCAAGGGAGAGACCCAGTACTTC,CASSSEPTKGETQYF
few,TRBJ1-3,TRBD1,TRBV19,TGTGCCAGTAGAGCCTCTGGACAGGACTCTGGAAACACCATATATTTT,CASRASGQDSGNTIYF